The 29 T cell receptor beta chains reported below all come from one sample, sequenced in a study of Ad26.COV2.S vaccination and SARS-CoV-2 variants. Sequencing used immunoSEQ multiplex PCR; TCRdb keeps in-frame clones, though not all of them. The data hold 440,000 or so clones, with 90% observed a single time. The treatment denotes: approximately 18 received Ad26.COV2.S at low or high dose, single or two shots; roughly 5 received placebo; per-sample allocation not given. Day 63 after the first vaccine or placebo injection was the time point for sampling. Sequencing was performed on peripheral blood, taken in a trial of Ad26.COV2.S vaccine versus placebo. The source of these receptors is a person between 18 and 59 years old who received the Ad26.COV2.S COVID-19 vaccine or a placebo.

The chain has TRBV5-1 and TRBJ2-1; the D is unclear. The V end was cut by 6 bases, the J end by 0 bases, with 10 bases between. Germline V gene lookup returns CDR1 SGHRS and CDR2 YFSETQ. This CDR3 is 14 amino acids long. The CDR3 here is CASNSLSSYNEQFF. The CDR3 DNA sequence: TGCGCCAGCAATAGCCTGAGCTCCTACAATGAGCAGTTCTTC.

The chain carries TRBV7-3 and TRBJ2-5, with no clear D. V lost 4 bases, J lost 6 bases, and 21 bases lay in between. Germline V gene sequence: CDR1 SGHTA, CDR2 FQGTGA. The CDR3 contains 16 residues. The CDR3 here is CASSSQPLEGLKTQYF. CDR3 sequence (DNA): TGTGCCAGCAGCTCCCAGCCATTGGAAGGTCTGAAGACCCAGTACTTC.

The chain combines TRBV27 with TRBJ2-7, with 9 bases identical to TRBD2. CDR3 size: 12 residues. Germline trimming cut 4 bases from V and 13 bases from J; bases unmatched to any gene: 8. Germline loops: CDR1 MNHEY, CDR2 SMNVEV (reference sequence). CDR3 in amino acids: CASSSPPGLAYF. The CDR3 nucleotides are TGTGCCAGCAGTTCCCCTCCGGGACTAGCTTACTTC.

This clone has only one observation. The chain joins TRBV28 to TRBJ1-6; the match to TRBD1 covers 7 bases. This CDR3 has 17 residues. Germline-derived CDR1 and CDR2 are MDHEN and SYDVKM. V lost 6 bases and J lost 6; bases outside the gene matches: 14. The CDR3 region has the DNA TGTGCCAGCAGCCCAAGATCTGCGGGACAGCCTAATTCACCCCTCCACTTT. Protein sequence: CASSPRSAGQPNSPLHF.

The count of this clone is one. This sample also contains other DNA sequences that code for the same CDR3. The chain is built from TRBV18 and TRBJ2-7; perhaps TRBD1 as D (6 bases). Trimming cost V 2 bases and J 4 bases, with 12 bases left between them. The CDR3 runs 14 residues. Germline lookup yields CDR1 KGHSH and CDR2 LQKENI. This CDR3 reads CASSPAQGAYEQYF. Written as DNA, the CDR3 is TGTGCCAGCTCACCAGCACAGGGAGCATACGAGCAGTACTTC.

V and J are TRBV11-1 and TRBJ2-2; D could derive from TRBD1 or TRBD2 (5 bases each). V shed 3 bases and J shed 5 bases, with 13 bases lying between them. Germline V gene data show CDR1 as SGHAT and CDR2 as FQDESV (reference sequence). This CDR3 has 15 residues. This CDR3 reads CASSFGTHGTGELFF. CDR3 bases: TGTGCCAGCAGCTTTGGGACCCACGGAACCGGGGAGCTGTTTTTT.

V usage is TRBV10-2 and J usage is TRBJ2-7; D possibly corresponds to TRBD2 (6 bases). Germline V gene sequence: CDR1 WSHSY, CDR2 SAAADI. This CDR3 comprises 14 residues. V shed 0 bases and J shed 4 bases, with 10 bases lying between them. The CDR3 nucleotides are TGCGCCAGCAGTGAGTCCCGGGGGATTTACGAGCAGTACTTC. It yields the protein CASSESRGIYEQYF.

This clone was observed once. The chain recombines TRBV10-3 with TRBJ2-3; D unclear. Trimming removed 10 bases from V and 0 bases from J, with 14 bases in between. This CDR3 region has 14 residues. Germline CDR1 reads ENHRY; CDR2 reads SYGVKD. The CDR3 here is CATKTDTSTDTQYF. CDR3 bases: TGTGCCACTAAGACTGACACTAGCACAGATACGCAGTATTTT.

The chain combines TRBV6-1 with TRBJ1-6; D remains unclear. Germline V gene lookup returns CDR1 MNHNS and CDR2 SASEGT. V was pared by 1 base and J by 5 bases, with 12 bases between. CDR3 length: 16 residues. The CDR3 is CASSEGAWVHNSPLHF. The CDR3 DNA sequence: TGTGCCAGCAGTGAAGGGGCGTGGGTTCATAATTCACCCCTCCACTTT.

This chain joins TRBV28 and TRBJ2-7; 7 nucleotides match TRBD1. The trim removed 7 bases at V and 4 bases at J, leaving 13 bases unmatched. This CDR3 is 15 amino acids long. Germline-derived CDR1 and CDR2 are MDHEN and SYDVKM. The DNA of the CDR3 is TGTGCCAGCACCACAACCGTCGGACAGGCGTACGAGCAGTACTTC. This encodes CASTTTVGQAYEQYF.

This chain connects TRBV14 to TRBJ2-2; the match to TRBD2 covers 8 bases. This CDR3 spans 16 amino acids. Germline loops: CDR1 SGHDN, CDR2 FVKESK. The junction had 2 bases not matched to a gene; V was cut back by 0 bases and J by 2 bases. The CDR3 bases are TGTGCCAGCAGCCAAGAACTAGCGGCTAACACCGGGGAGCTGTTTTTT. Amino acid sequence: CASSQELAANTGELFF.

The chain carries TRBV5-6 and TRBJ2-7; 12 nucleotides agree with TRBD2. Germline CDR1 and CDR2: SGHDT and YYEEEE. With 4 bases clipped from V and 3 bases from J, the junction kept 14 bases outside the gene matches. The CDR3 extends over 18 amino acids. CDR3 protein: CASSAPGLAGRDYYEQYF. The CDR3 DNA sequence: TGTGCCAGCAGCGCCCCGGGACTAGCGGGCCGCGACTACTACGAGCAGTACTTC.

This sequence joins TRBV27 and TRBJ1-2, with TRBD1 identical over 8 bases. This CDR3 has 13 residues. Germline CDR1 and CDR2: MNHEY and SMNVEV (reference sequence). The V segment lost 6 bases and the J segment 3 bases; nucleotides outside the gene matches: 3. The DNA for the CDR3 is TGTGCCAGCAGAACAGGGGGTGACTATGGCTACACCTTC. It is translated as CASRTGGDYGYTF.

V usage is TRBV28 and J usage is TRBJ1-1; no reliable D call. CDR1 is MDHEN, CDR2 SYDVKM, per germline. This CDR3 contains 15 residues. The V end was cut by 5 bases, the J end by 1 base, with 14 bases between. The CDR3 loop is CASSPIKATNTEAFF. For the CDR3, the DNA is TGTGCCAGCAGTCCTATAAAGGCCACGAACACTGAAGCTTTCTTT. Looking up the rest from reference TRBV28 and TRBJ1-1 gives the full variable domain: DVKVTQSSRYLVKRTGEKVFLECVQDMDHENMFWYRQDPGLGLRLIYFSYDVKMKEKGDIPEGYSVSREKKERFSLILESASTNQTSMYLCASSPIKATNTEAFFGQGTRLTVV.

The chain joins TRBV5-4 to TRBJ2-7; D is undetermined. Trimming pared 4 bases from V and 2 bases from J, leaving 13 bases between. Germline V lookup: CDR1 SGHNT, CDR2 YYREEE (reference sequence). The CDR3 sequence is 14 residues long. The CDR3 region is CASSDMTQPYEQYF. For the CDR3, the DNA is TGTGCCAGCAGCGACATGACCCAGCCCTACGAGCAGTACTTC.

In nucleotides, the CDR3 is TGTGCCAGCAGCTTCGTCGGCTACAATGAGCAGTTCTTC. Translating gives CASSFVGYNEQFF. V is TRBV5-6 and J is TRBJ2-1; D is unclear. The CDR3 covers 13 residues. V lost 2 bases, J lost 3 bases, and 6 bases lay in between. Germline-derived CDR1 and CDR2 are SGHDT and YYEEEE. The full variable domain, rest sourced from reference TRBV5-6 and TRBJ2-1, is DAGVTQSPTHLIKTRGQQVTLRCSPKSGHDTVSWYQQALGQGPQFIFQYYEEEERQRGNFPDRFSGHQFPNYSSELNVNALLLGDSALYLCASSFVGYNEQFFGPGTRLTVL.

The chain employs TRBV6-4 and TRBJ2-2; D is perhaps TRBD2 (5 bases). The CDR3 is 13 amino acids. V lost 3 bases and J 3 bases, leaving 5 bases between the germline ends. Germline lookup yields CDR1 MRHNA and CDR2 SNTAGT. The CDR3: CASSERDTGELFF. The CDR3 DNA reads as TGTGCCAGCAGTGAGCGGGACACCGGGGAGCTGTTTTTT.

This sequence joins TRBV18 and TRBJ2-7, with 8 bases lining up with TRBD2. V trimming: 4 bases; J trimming: 0 bases; junction bases outside the gene matches: 8. The CDR3 length is 16 residues. Germline V gene lookup returns CDR1 KGHSH and CDR2 LQKENI. CDR3 bases: TGTGCCAGCTCACTGGGTTTGAGCGGGAGCTCCTACGAGCAGTACTTC. As protein: CASSLGLSGSSYEQYF.

This clone was picked up a small number of times. V gene TRBV5-5 combines with J gene TRBJ2-7; D call uncertain. The ends were cut back, 0 bases at V and 3 bases at J, with 4 bases in the middle. Germline V gene lookup returns CDR1 SGHKS and CDR2 YYEKEE (reference sequence). This CDR3 is built from 12 residues. The CDR3 DNA follows: TGTGCCAGCAGCTTGGGCAACTACGAGCAGTACTTC. Translating it yields CASSLGNYEQYF.

The chain employs TRBV27 and TRBJ1-2, with D possibly being TRBD1 (6 bases). Germline CDR1 reads MNHEY; CDR2 reads SMNVEV (reference sequence). The V and J ends lost 5 bases and 5 bases respectively, with 12 bases between them. CDR3 length equals 13 residues. CDR3 coding DNA: TGTGCCAGCAGTGAGAGGGGGACTTATGGCTACACCTTC. It is translated as CASSERGTYGYTF.

The chain couples TRBV30 to TRBJ2-7; D uncertain. V lost 2 bases to trimming and J lost 1 base, with 9 bases between them. The CDR3 has 13 residues. Germline V gene sequence: CDR1 GTSNPN, CDR2 SVGIG (reference sequence). CDR3 protein: CAWSFFPSYEQYF. The CDR3, as DNA: TGTGCCTGGAGTTTCTTCCCTTCCTACGAGCAGTACTTC.

The V gene is TRBV3-1 (or the pseudogene TRBV3-2), the J gene TRBJ2-2; D not resolved. In germline, CDR1 is LGHDT, CDR2 YNNKEL (reference sequence). CDR3 length equals 12 residues. Between the trimmed V and J ends, which lost 0 bases and 9 bases, there was a span of 5 bases. This CDR3 is CASSQDIRELFF. CDR3 bases: TGTGCCAGCAGCCAAGATATACGGGAGCTGTTTTTT.

The rearrangement uses TRBV6-5 and TRBJ2-3; 7 positions match TRBD1. V shed 6 bases and J 2 bases; nucleotides not matched to a gene: 8. CDR1 and CDR2 from the germline V gene are MNHEY and SVGAGI. CDR3 length: 15 amino acids. As DNA, the CDR3 is TGTGCCAGCAGACCGGGACAGCGGACCACAGATACGCAGTATTTT. Its translation is CASRPGQRTTDTQYF.

CDR3 region: CASSVNTGPYTF. The CDR3 DNA follows: TGTGCCAGCAGCGTAAATACTGGCCCCTACACCTTC. The chain joins TRBV9 to TRBJ1-2; D not resolved. The CDR3 has 12 residues. V was shortened by 1 base and J by 10 bases, with 11 bases between the two germline ends. The germline V gene has CDR1 SGDLS and CDR2 YYNGEE.

The chain combines TRBV5-1 with TRBJ2-2, with a weak D call TRBD2 (6 bases). This CDR3 has 14 amino acids. Trimming stripped 3 bases from V and 4 bases from J, with 10 bases between. Germline-derived CDR1 and CDR2 are SGHRS and YFSETQ. The CDR3: CASSWDGSTGELFF. The CDR3 nucleotides read TGCGCCAGCAGCTGGGACGGGAGCACCGGGGAGCTGTTTTTT.

This sequence joins TRBV14 and TRBJ1-4, with TRBD1 identical over 7 bases. J lost 3 bases, V lost 3 bases, and 7 bases had no gene match. Germline values: CDR1 SGHDN, CDR2 FVKESK. The CDR3 length is 16 residues. CDR3 sequence reads: CASSQLRTGPNEKLFF. CDR3 nucleotides: TGTGCCAGCAGCCAGCTTCGGACAGGTCCTAATGAAAAACTGTTTTTT.

On this clone: Germline is not matched at one junction end, which may reflect a read error. The gene calls are TRBV7-9 and TRBJ2-3; 9 bases are shared with TRBD2. The CDR3 length is 15 residues. The germline gives CDR1 SEHNR, CDR2 FQNEAQ (reference sequence). The CDR3 region is CASSLAGKKSDTQYF. As DNA, the CDR3 is TGTGCCAGCAGCCTAGCGGGAAAGAAATCAGATACGCAGTATTTT.

The V gene is TRBV27, the J gene TRBJ2-5, with D perhaps assigned TRBD1 or TRBD2 (5 bases each). This CDR3 contains 14 residues. Trimming removed 4 bases from V and 5 bases from J, with 14 bases in between. In germline, CDR1 is MNHEY, CDR2 SMNVEV (reference sequence). This chain's CDR3 is CASSSAGSWETQYF. The CDR3 coding sequence is TGTGCCAGCAGTTCCGCAGGGAGTTGGGAGACCCAGTACTTC.

V is TRBV6-6 and J is TRBJ2-4; D is possibly TRBD2 (6 bases). Trimming shortened V by 5 bases and J by 9 bases, and 14 bases separated the two germline ends. The CDR3 is 13 residues long. Germline CDR1 reads MNHNY; CDR2 reads SVGAGI (reference sequence). For the CDR3, the DNA is TGTGCCAGCAGTGGGGAGGTTGGAGGCATTCAGTACTTC. This codes for CASSGEVGGIQYF.